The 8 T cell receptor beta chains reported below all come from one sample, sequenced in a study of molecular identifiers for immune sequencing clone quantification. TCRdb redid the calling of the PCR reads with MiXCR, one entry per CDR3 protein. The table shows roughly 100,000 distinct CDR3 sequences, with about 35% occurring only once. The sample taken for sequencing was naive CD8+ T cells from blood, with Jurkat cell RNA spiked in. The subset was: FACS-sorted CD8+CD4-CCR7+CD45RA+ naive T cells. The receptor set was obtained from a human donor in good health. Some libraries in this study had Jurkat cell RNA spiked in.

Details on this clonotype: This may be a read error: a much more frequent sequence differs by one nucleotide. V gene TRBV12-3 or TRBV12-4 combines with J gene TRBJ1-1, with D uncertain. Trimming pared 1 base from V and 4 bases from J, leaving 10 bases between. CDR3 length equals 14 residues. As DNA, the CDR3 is TGTGCCAGCAGTTTAGACGGGTATCTCACTGAAGCTTTCTTT. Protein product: CASSLDGYLTEAFF.

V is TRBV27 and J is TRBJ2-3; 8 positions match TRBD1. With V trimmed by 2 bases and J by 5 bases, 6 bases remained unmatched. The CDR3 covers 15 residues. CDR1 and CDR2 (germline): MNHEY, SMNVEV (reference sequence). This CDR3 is CASSLVQGARDTQYF. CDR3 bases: TGTGCCAGCAGTTTAGTGCAGGGGGCAAGAGATACGCAGTATTTT.

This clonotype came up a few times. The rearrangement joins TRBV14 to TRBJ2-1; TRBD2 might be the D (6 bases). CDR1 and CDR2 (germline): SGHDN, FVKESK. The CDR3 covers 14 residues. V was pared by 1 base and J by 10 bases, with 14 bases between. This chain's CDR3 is CASSQVDAAGEQFF. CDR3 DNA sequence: TGTGCCAGCAGCCAAGTGGACGCGGCGGGGGAGCAGTTCTTC.

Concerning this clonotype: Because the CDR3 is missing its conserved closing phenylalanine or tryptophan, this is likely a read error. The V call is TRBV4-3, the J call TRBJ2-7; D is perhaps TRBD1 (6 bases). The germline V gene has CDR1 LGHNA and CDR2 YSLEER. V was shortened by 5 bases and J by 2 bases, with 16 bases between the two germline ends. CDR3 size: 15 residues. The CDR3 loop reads CASSNIRTATYEQYI. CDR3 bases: TGCGCCAGCAGCAACATAAGGACAGCGACCTACGAGCAGTACATC.

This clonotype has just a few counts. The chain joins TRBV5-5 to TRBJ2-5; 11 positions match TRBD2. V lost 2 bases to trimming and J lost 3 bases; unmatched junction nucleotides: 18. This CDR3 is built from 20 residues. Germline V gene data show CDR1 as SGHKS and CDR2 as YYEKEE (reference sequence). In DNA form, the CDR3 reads TGTGCCAGCAGCTTCAAATTTCGGCTAGCGGGAGGATTCTCAAAAGAGACCCAGTACTTC. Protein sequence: CASSFKFRLAGGFSKETQYF.

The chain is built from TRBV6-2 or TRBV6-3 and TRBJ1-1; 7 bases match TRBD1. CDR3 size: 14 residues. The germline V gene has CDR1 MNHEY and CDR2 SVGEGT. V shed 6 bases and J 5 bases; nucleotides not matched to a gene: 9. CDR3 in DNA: TGTGCCAGCAGCTTACCTGCAGGGGGTACTGAAGCTTTCTTT. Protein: CASSLPAGGTEAFF.

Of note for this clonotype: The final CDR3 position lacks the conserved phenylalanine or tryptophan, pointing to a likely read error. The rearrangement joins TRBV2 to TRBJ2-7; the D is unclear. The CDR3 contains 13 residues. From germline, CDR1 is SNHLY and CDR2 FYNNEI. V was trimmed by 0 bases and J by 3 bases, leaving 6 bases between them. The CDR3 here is CASSEALVYEQYY. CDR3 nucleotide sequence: TGTGCCAGCAGTGAAGCGCTTGTCTACGAGCAGTACTAC.

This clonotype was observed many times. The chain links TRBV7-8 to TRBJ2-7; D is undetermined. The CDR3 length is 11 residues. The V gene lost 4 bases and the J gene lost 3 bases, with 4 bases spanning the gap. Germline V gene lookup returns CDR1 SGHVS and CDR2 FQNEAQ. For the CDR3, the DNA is TGTGCCAGCAGCTCGCTCTACGAGCAGTACTTC. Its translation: CASSSLYEQYF.